A selection of T cell receptor beta chains follows, all from one sample in a study of T cell changes during pregnancy in multiple sclerosis. Libraries were prepared by immunoSEQ multiplex PCR; TCRdb keeps only in-frame clonotypes and omits some of them. The sample yields about 32,000 clones, roughly nine tenths seen once. The sample in question was CD4+ T cells from peripheral blood mononuclear cells, obtained after pregnancy. These receptors came from a female donor in good health, enrolled as a control in a pregnancy study. The CDR3 runs from the conserved cysteine through the conserved F or W. A D gene is named only where the DNA matches it firmly. Size values are once, few and many counts, or a class for expanded clones, and some rows have none.

clone size	J gene	D gene	V gene	CDR3 protein	CDR3 DNA
-	TRBJ1-2	-	TRBV10-3	CAIEPAGGNYGYTF	TGTGCCATCGAACCCGCGGGAGGAAACTATGGCTACACCTTC
-	TRBJ1-6	-	TRBV4-1	CASSLGDSPLHF	TGCGCCAGCAGCCTAGGGGATTCACCCCTCCACTTT
few	TRBJ1-1	-	TRBV30	CAKQGMNTEAFF	TGTGCCAAACAGGGCATGAACACTGAAGCTTTCTTT
-	TRBJ2-5	TRBD1	TRBV19	CASSRGQGVTETQYF	TGTGCCAGTAGTAGGGGACAGGGTGTGACAGAGACCCAGTACTTC
-	TRBJ1-4	TRBD1	TRBV9	CASSVDMGTASNEKLFF	TGTGCCAGCAGCGTAGATATGGGGACAGCGAGTAATGAAAAACTGTTTTTT
-	TRBJ2-7	-	TRBV7-2	CASSPPTGNNEQYF	TGTGCCAGCAGCCCTCCAACAGGGAACAACGAGCAGTACTTC
-	TRBJ1-1	TRBD1	TRBV28	CASRDRTGRDTEAFF	TGTGCCAGCAGGGATAGGACAGGGCGGGACACTGAAGCTTTCTTT
-	TRBJ2-7	-	TRBV15	CATSTEQGTGYEQYF	TGTGCCACCAGCACCGAGCAGGGGACGGGTTACGAGCAGTACTTC
-	TRBJ1-5	-	TRBV6-5	CASSPLGGADQPQHF	TGTGCCAGCAGTCCCCTTGGGGGGGCCGATCAGCCCCAGCATTTT
-	TRBJ1-5	-	TRBV7-2	CASSLQGGNQPQHF	TGTGCCAGCAGCTTACAGGGTGGCAATCAGCCCCAGCATTTT
-	TRBJ2-7	-	TRBV4-1	CASSRGALSYEQYF	TGCGCCAGCAGCCGGGGAGCTCTCTCCTACGAGCAGTACTTC
-	TRBJ1-3	-	TRBV5-1	CASSLAGTMSSGNTIYF	TGCGCCAGCAGCTTGGCGGGAACGATGAGCTCTGGAAACACCATATATTTT
-	TRBJ1-6	-	TRBV6-5	CASSETANSPLHF	TGTGCCAGCAGTGAGACAGCTAATTCACCCCTCCACTTT
-	TRBJ2-2	TRBD1	TRBV27	CASSQQGATGELFF	TGTGCCAGCAGTCAGCAGGGGGCGACCGGGGAGCTGTTTTTT
few	TRBJ2-2	-	TRBV5-1	CASRLTANTGELFF	TGCGCCAGCCGTTTGACAGCGAACACCGGGGAGCTGTTTTTT
-	TRBJ2-7	TRBD1	TRBV5-1	CASSWGGQGSYEQYF	TGCGCCAGCAGCTGGGGGGGACAGGGCTCCTACGAGCAGTACTTC
-	TRBJ2-1	TRBD2	TRBV12-5	CASAMTSGASYNEQFF	TGTGCTAGTGCCATGACTAGCGGGGCCTCCTACAATGAGCAGTTCTTC
-	TRBJ1-1	TRBD1	TRBV6-5	CASSRQGSEAFF	TGTGCCAGCAGTCGACAGGGATCTGAAGCTTTCTTT
-	TRBJ1-1	-	TRBV5-6	CASSFGGAEAFF	TGTGCCAGCAGCTTTGGGGGGGCGGAAGCTTTCTTT
-	TRBJ1-2	TRBD1	TRBV7-2	CASSIRGQGGHYGYTF	TGTGCCAGCAGCATTAGAGGACAGGGGGGACACTATGGCTACACCTTC
-	TRBJ1-1	TRBD1	TRBV25-1	CASRGTGENTEAFF	TGTGCCAGCAGAGGGACAGGAGAGAACACTGAAGCTTTCTTT
-	TRBJ1-5	-	TRBV6-1	CASSEMRGGFNQPQHF	TGTGCCAGCAGTGAAATGCGTGGGGGGTTCAATCAGCCCCAGCATTTT
once	TRBJ2-7	-	TRBV10-1	CASTQGSYEQYF	TGCGCCAGCACGCAGGGCTCCTACGAGCAGTACTTC
-	TRBJ2-7	TRBD2	TRBV6-1	CASSETGLAGEYEQYF	TGTGCCAGCAGTGAAACCGGCCTAGCGGGAGAATACGAGCAGTACTTC